This is a list of T cell receptor beta chains from one sample in a study of blood T cell repertoires in COVID-19. The data were produced by immunoSEQ multiplex PCR, yet TCRdb's version contains in-frame clones alone and is incomplete. Of under 50,000 clones in the sample, around 85% were seen once. The material sequenced was peripheral blood. Receptor source: a human donor in a cohort sampled during active COVID-19. The CDR3 runs from the conserved cysteine through the conserved F or W. D genes are given only for firm matches. Size tells how often a clone was seen (once, few, many) or the class of an expanded clone, and some rows leave it out.

V gene,clone size,J gene,D gene,CDR3 DNA,CDR3 protein
TRBV20-1,.,TRBJ2-5,.,TGCAGTGCTAGAGATTCGGAGACCCAGTACTTC,CSARDSETQYF
TRBV5-1,.,TRBJ1-5,TRBD1,TGCGCCAGCAGCGAAGGGACAGGGGGCAATCAGCCCCAGCATTTT,CASSEGTGGNQPQHF
TRBV23-1,.,TRBJ2-5,TRBD1,TGCGCCAGCAGTCAACTCAATCCAGGGGGCTGGGAGACCCAGTACTTC,CASSQLNPGGWETQYF
TRBV14,.,TRBJ1-3,.,TGTGCCAGCAGCCTGGACCGTGGAGGTCCCATATATTTT,CASSLDRGGPIYF
TRBV9,.,TRBJ2-1,TRBD2,TGTGCCAGCAGCCCGCCGGGGACTAGAGGTGAGCAGTTCTTC,CASSPPGTRGEQFF
TRBV10-2,.,TRBJ2-2,TRBD2,TGCGCCAGCAGTAAACTAGCGGGAGAACCTACCGGGGAGCTGTTTTTT,CASSKLAGEPTGELFF
TRBV7-9,.,TRBJ1-1,.,TGTGCCAGCAGCTTAGCCTCACAGTTAAACACTGAAGCTTTCTTT,CASSLASQLNTEAFF
TRBV4-2,.,TRBJ2-5,.,TGTGCCAGCAGCCAAGATCAAGGAGCAGGCGCGGGACAGAAGACCCAGTACTTC,CASSQDQGAGAGQKTQYF
TRBV6-5,once,TRBJ1-1,.,TGTGCCAGCAGTATAGGACACCGGAACACTGAAGCTTTCTTT,CASSIGHRNTEAFF
TRBV7-9,few,TRBJ1-2,.,TGTGCCAGCAGCCCCCAGGGGTATGGCTACACCTTC,CASSPQGYGYTF
TRBV29-1,few,TRBJ2-7,.,TGCAGCGTTTTGGACAGCACAAGCTACGAGCAGTACTTC,CSVLDSTSYEQYF
TRBV5-1,.,TRBJ1-1,.,TGCGCCAGCAGCTTGCAGGCTCTACCTAACACTGAAGCTTTCTTT,CASSLQALPNTEAFF
TRBV20-1,.,TRBJ2-3,.,TGCAGTGCTAGTTCCCTCGGTTACCGGGGAGGAGAAGATACGCAGTATTTT,CSASSLGYRGGEDTQYF
TRBV7-6,.,TRBJ2-5,TRBD2,TGTGCCAGCAGCTTAACTAGCGGGGGGGCCGGGGAGACCCAGTACTTC,CASSLTSGGAGETQYF
TRBV19,few,TRBJ2-3,TRBD1,TGTGCCAGTAGTCTATGGGACAGGGGGTCAGATACGCAGTATTTT,CASSLWDRGSDTQYF
TRBV7-9,.,TRBJ1-1,TRBD1,TGTGCCAGCAGCCCGGGACAGTTAAACACTGAAGCTTTCTTT,CASSPGQLNTEAFF
TRBV10-3,.,TRBJ2-5,.,TGTGCCATCAGTGAGTCCGCGCAGGGTGTGTACGGGACCCAGTACTTC,CAISESAQGVYGTQYF
TRBV6-5,.,TRBJ1-1,TRBD1,TGTGCCAGCACGAGGGGGCGCGATGACACTGAAGCTTTCTTT,CASTRGRDDTEAFF
TRBV6-5,.,TRBJ2-1,.,TGTGCCAGCAGTTACTCGCCGGGACAAAGCAATGAGCAGTTCTTC,CASSYSPGQSNEQFF
TRBV7-2,.,TRBJ2-6,.,TGTGCCAGCAGCTTAGCGCCGGGGGTTGGGGCCAACGTCCTGACTTTC,CASSLAPGVGANVLTF
TRBV29-1,few,TRBJ1-2,TRBD1,TGCAGCGTTGAAACCACAGGGGGCGGCTATGGCTACACCTTC,CSVETTGGGYGYTF
TRBV6-6,.,TRBJ1-1,.,TGTGCCAGCAGCCTCGATGGGAGCATGAACACTGAAGCTTTCTTT,CASSLDGSMNTEAFF
TRBV6-4,.,TRBJ1-2,.,TGTGCCACCCGAGAGGGATCCGGCTACACCTTC,CATREGSGYTF
TRBV6-5,.,TRBJ1-1,.,TGTGCCAGCAGCGATGGGGCAGGGGCGAACACTGAAGCTTTCTTT,CASSDGAGANTEAFF
TRBV29-1,.,TRBJ1-2,.,TGCAGCGTTGAAGGGGGAGATGATGGCTACACCTTC,CSVEGGDDGYTF
TRBV25-1,.,TRBJ2-1,.,TGTGCCAGCAGTGAAAGCGTGAGATACAATGAGCAGTTCTTC,CASSESVRYNEQFF
TRBV5-4,.,TRBJ2-3,TRBD2,TGTGCCAGCAGCTCGGGACTAGCGGGGGGTGAAGATACGCAGTATTTT,CASSSGLAGGEDTQYF
TRBV15,.,TRBJ2-1,TRBD1,TGTGCCACCAGCAGACCGGGACAGGGAGATAGTGAGCAGTTCTTC,CATSRPGQGDSEQFF
TRBV7-8,.,TRBJ2-7,TRBD1,TGTGCCAGCAGCTTAGCTGGGACAGGGACCGAGCAGTACTTC,CASSLAGTGTEQYF
TRBV7-9,once,TRBJ1-4,.,TGTGCCAGCAGCTTAGCAGCCAGGGAAAATGAAAAACTGTTTTTT,CASSLAARENEKLFF
TRBV5-4,.,TRBJ2-5,TRBD2,TGTGCCAGCAGCTTGGCGGGGGGGTGGGGAGAGACCCAGTACTTC,CASSLAGGWGETQYF
TRBV3-1/TRBV3-2,.,TRBJ1-6,TRBD1,TGTGCCAGCAGCCCCGGGACAGGGGATGACCTCCACTTT,CASSPGTGDDLHF
TRBV6-5,.,TRBJ1-2,.,TGTGCCAGCAGTTACTCGACGGGGGGGAACTATGGCTACACCTTC,CASSYSTGGNYGYTF
TRBV7-2,.,TRBJ1-6,TRBD1,TGTGCCAGCAGCTTAGTAGGGACAGCTAATTCACCCCTCCACTTT,CASSLVGTANSPLHF
TRBV13,.,TRBJ1-4,.,TGTGCCAGCAGCTCGTACATTAATGAAAAACTGTTTTTT,CASSSYINEKLFF
TRBV29-1,few,TRBJ2-3,TRBD2,TGCAGCGTTGAAGGACTAGCGGGAGCAGATACGCAGTATTTT,CSVEGLAGADTQYF
TRBV15,.,TRBJ1-1,TRBD1,TGTGCCACCAGCGAGCACAGGGGGACTGAAGCTTTCTTT,CATSEHRGTEAFF
TRBV4-1,.,TRBJ1-2,TRBD1,TGCGCCAGCAGCCAAGCTTCGGGACAGGGGGTGAAGCTGCCCTTC,CASSQASGQGVKLPF
TRBV4-3,.,TRBJ1-4,.,TGCGCCAGCAGCCAAGATAATGGGGGGGCTAATGAAAAACTGTTTTTT,CASSQDNGGANEKLFF
TRBV19,.,TRBJ1-1,.,TGTGCCAGTAGTCCCCAGGGTTTTAACACTGAAGCTTTCTTT,CASSPQGFNTEAFF
TRBV5-5,.,TRBJ2-1,.,TGTGCCAGCAGCTTAGTAGCAGAGAATGAGCAGTTCTTC,CASSLVAENEQFF
TRBV2,.,TRBJ1-5,.,TGTGCCAGCAGTGAACAGGGGAATGGACTGGGTCAGCCCCAGCATTTT,CASSEQGNGLGQPQHF
TRBV18,.,TRBJ1-2,TRBD1,TGTGCCAGCTCGTCCGGGACAGGGGGCGGCTATGGCTACACCTTC,CASSSGTGGGYGYTF
TRBV19,.,TRBJ1-2,.,TGTGCCAGTAGTATAGTCCTCCCGGGAACCTATGGCTACACCTTC,CASSIVLPGTYGYTF
TRBV4-1,medium-sized,TRBJ2-3,.,TGCGCCAGCAGCCCTGACTACACAGATACGCAGTATTTT,CASSPDYTDTQYF
TRBV7-9,.,TRBJ2-3,.,TGTGCCAGCAGCTTATATCAGGGAAATACGCAGTATTTT,CASSLYQGNTQYF
TRBV21-1,.,TRBJ2-2,.,TGTGCCAGCAGCAATCAGTCCCGGGACAGGGTCGAAGGTGGCACCGGGGAGCTGTTTTTT,CASSNQSRDRVEGGTGELFF
TRBV4-3,.,TRBJ1-3,.,TGCGCCAGCAGCCAAGGGAACAGGGCTCCTGGAAACACCATATATTTT,CASSQGNRAPGNTIYF
TRBV25-1,once,TRBJ1-1,.,TGTGCCAGCAGTGGTCGGGACACCGCCACTGAAGCTTTCTTT,CASSGRDTATEAFF
TRBV7-9,medium-sized,TRBJ2-7,.,TGTGCCAGCAGCCCGGGGACTGACGGGGCAGACTACGAGCAGTACTTC,CASSPGTDGADYEQYF
TRBV2,.,TRBJ2-2,.,TGTGCCAGCACTATGAGGGTGTGGACCGGGGAGCTGTTTTTT,CASTMRVWTGELFF
TRBV30,.,TRBJ2-1,.,TGTGCCTGGAGCCCCCCCCTCTACAATGAGCAGTTCTTC,CAWSPPLYNEQFF
TRBV2,.,TRBJ1-6,TRBD1,TGTGCCAGCAAATCCCCGGGACAGAACAATTCACCCCTCCACTTT,CASKSPGQNNSPLHF
TRBV19,.,TRBJ1-4,.,TGTGCCAGTAAGGAGCGGAGTAATGAAAAACTGTTTTTT,CASKERSNEKLFF
TRBV27,.,TRBJ2-3,.,TGTGCCAGCAGTTTAGCGAGTAGCACAGATACGCAGTATTTT,CASSLASSTDTQYF